This T cell receptor (beta chain) is from a study of Ad26.COV2.S vaccination and SARS-CoV-2 variants. The method was immunoSEQ multiplex PCR; TCRdb's version includes in-frame clones alone and lacks a portion of them. Found here are about 350,000 clones, 75% to 90% of them singletons; the top ten hold about 10%. As for treatment: some 19 received Ad26.COV2.S at low or high dose, single or two shots; about 5 received placebo; per-sample allocation not given. The study sampled participants on day 63 after the first vaccine or placebo injection. An adult aged 18-55 years in Boston served as the donor. An Ad26 vector was used to express Wuhan-strain SARS-CoV-2 spike as the vaccine. The CDR3 totals 11 residues. Germline-derived CDR1 and CDR2 are SGHTA and FQGNSA.

This clonotype was obtained from a person between 18 and 65 years old who received the Ad26.COV2.S COVID-19 vaccine or a placebo. V and J are TRBV7-2 and TRBJ2-1; D not certain. Source: peripheral blood, taken in a trial of Ad26.COV2.S vaccine versus placebo. The CDR3 here is CLSSSYNEQFF. The CDR3 region has the DNA TGTCTCTCCAGCTCCTACAATGAGCAGTTCTTC.